Listed here are 28 T cell receptor beta chains from one sample, sequenced in a study of T cells in Graves' hyperthyroidism and ophthalmopathy. The TCR beta CDR3 regions underwent amplification using RNA transcripts as the source. The HTBI primer set drove a first-round RT-PCR of the TCR CDR3. TCRdb reanalysed the multiplex PCR reads using MiXCR and keeps one entry per CDR3 protein. The repertoire has approximately 400,000 distinct CDR3 sequences, roughly an eighth of them found once; the top ten carry 28%. Source material: blood. The receptors were gathered from a man between 45 and 60 years old with Graves' ophthalmopathy.

Many counts were recorded for this clonotype. This chain links TRBV5-5 with TRBJ2-1; 8 nucleotides match TRBD2. Germline V gene sequence: CDR1 SGHKS, CDR2 YYEKEE (reference sequence). V lost 6 bases, J lost 5 bases, and 4 bases stayed unmatched. This CDR3 has 13 amino acids. CDR3 loop: CASTGTRDNEQFF. CDR3 DNA sequence: TGTGCCAGCACCGGGACTAGAGACAATGAGCAGTTCTTC.

This clonotype was seen many times. V gene TRBV28 combines with J gene TRBJ2-5, with 7 bases identical to TRBD1. With 2 bases clipped from V and 6 bases from J, the junction kept 6 bases outside the gene matches. The CDR3 runs 14 residues. From germline, CDR1 is MDHEN and CDR2 SYDVKM. CDR3: CASSLPNRGKTQYF. DNA for the CDR3: TGTGCCAGCAGTTTACCCAACAGGGGAAAGACCCAGTACTTC.

Points on this clonotype: This may come from a read error, since a much larger clone is one base off. This chain joins TRBV29-1 and TRBJ2-1, with D possibly being TRBD2 (6 bases). The CDR3 has 12 residues. Germline lookup yields CDR1 SQVTM and CDR2 ANQGSEA. CDR3 coding DNA: TGCAGCGGATGGGACTTACTCAATGATCAGTTCTTC. Residues: CSGWDLLNDQFF.

This clonotype has only a few counts. The gene calls are TRBV29-1 and TRBJ1-2; the match to TRBD1 covers 7 bases. CDR1 is SQVTM and CDR2 is ANQGSEA in the germline V gene. This CDR3 region has 13 residues. With 6 bases clipped from V and 3 bases from J, the junction kept 7 bases outside the gene matches. The CDR3 reads CSVKGALDYGYTF. CDR3 bases: TGCAGCGTAAAGGGGGCGTTGGACTATGGCTACACCTTC.

A few counts support this clonotype. The chain carries TRBV3-1 and TRBJ2-2; TRBD2 matches at 10 bases. With 6 bases clipped from V and 7 bases from J, the junction kept 11 bases outside the gene matches. Germline values: CDR1 LGHDT, CDR2 YNNKEL (reference sequence). There are 16 residues in the CDR3. The CDR3 region has the DNA TGTGCCAGCAGGACGGATCTAGCGGGAGCGATCGGGGAGCTGTTTTTT. Translated, it gives CASRTDLAGAIGELFF.

At least ten counts were recorded for this clonotype. The V gene is TRBV7-2, the J gene TRBJ2-1; TRBD2 matches 8 bases. The CDR3 covers 15 residues. After removal of 2 bases from V and 6 bases from J, the junction contained 6 bases not matched to a gene. The germline V gene has CDR1 SGHTA and CDR2 FQGNSA. CDR3 region: CASSLKAGGFNEQFF. The CDR3 DNA reads TGTGCCAGCAGCTTAAAGGCGGGAGGCTTCAATGAGCAGTTCTTC.

This clonotype was detected ten times or more. The chain is built from TRBV28 and TRBJ2-5; D gene unclear. Germline CDR1 MDHEN, CDR2 SYDVKM. This CDR3 region has 12 residues. V was clipped by 8 bases and J by 3 bases, with 10 bases between them. The CDR3: CASGTPKETQYF. The CDR3 region has the DNA TGTGCCAGCGGTACCCCAAAAGAGACCCAGTACTTC.

This clonotype was found many times. V and J are TRBV6-6 and TRBJ2-3; a weak D match, TRBD2 (5 bases). This CDR3 has 15 amino acids. Germline CDR1 is MNHNY and CDR2 is SVGAGI (reference sequence). The V end lost 0 bases, the J end lost 6 bases, and 13 bases lay between the germline ends. The CDR3 loop is CASSYSGVASDTQYF. The CDR3 nucleotides are TGTGCCAGCAGTTACTCTGGGGTAGCGTCGGATACGCAGTATTTT.

The table lists this clonotype with many counts. J is TRBJ1-1 and V is TRBV28; possibly TRBD1 for D (5 bases). V was pared by 5 bases and J by 1 base, with 20 bases between. CDR1 is MDHEN, CDR2 SYDVKM, per germline. The CDR3 has 17 residues. CDR3 sequence: CASSPPVGTGGNTEAFF. The DNA of the CDR3 is TGTGCCAGCAGTCCCCCCGTAGGGACCGGGGGGAACACTGAAGCTTTCTTT.

V gene TRBV20-1 combines with J gene TRBJ2-1; TRBD2 matches 7 bases. This CDR3 region has 14 residues. V shed 6 bases, J shed 1 base, and the junction held 6 bases outside the gene matches. The germline gives CDR1 DFQATT, CDR2 SNEGSKA (reference sequence). The CDR3 protein is CSAVRDYSYNEQFF. DNA of the CDR3: TGCAGTGCCGTCCGGGACTATTCCTACAATGAGCAGTTCTTC.

This clonotype was counted many times. This chain uses TRBV13 with TRBJ2-4, with 13 bases matching TRBD2. V lost 5 bases, J lost 8 bases, and 6 bases stayed unmatched. The germline gives CDR1 PRHDT, CDR2 FYEKMQ (reference sequence). This CDR3 spans 15 amino acids. The CDR3 region has the DNA TGTGCCAGCAGCCCCCGGACTAGCGGGAGTGACATTCAGTACTTC. Translated: CASSPRTSGSDIQYF. Drawing the rest from reference TRBV13 and TRBJ2-4, the complete variable domain is AAGVIQSPRHLIKEKRETATLKCYPIPRHDTVYWYQQGPGQDPQFLISFYEKMQSDKGSIPDRFSAQQFSDYHSELNMSSLELGDSALYFCASSPRTSGSDIQYFGAGTRLSVL.

This clonotype was observed a handful of times. J is TRBJ2-5 and V is TRBV30; 7 bases line up with TRBD2. Per the germline V gene, CDR1 is GTSNPN and CDR2 is SVGIG (reference sequence). Unmatched junction bases numbered 15, after V lost 8 bases and J lost 9 bases. This CDR3 contains 13 residues. The CDR3 DNA is TGTGCCAGTAGTACTGGGGACTACCAGTCCCAGTACTTC. Protein sequence: CASSTGDYQSQYF. Supplemented by reference TRBV30 and TRBJ2-5, the full variable domain reads SQTIHQWPATLVQPVGSPLSLECTVEGTSNPNLYWYRQAAGRGLQLLFYSVGIGQISSEVPQNLSASRPQDRQFILSSKKLLLSDSGFYLCASSTGDYQSQYFGPGTRLLVL.

The rearrangement joins TRBV9 to TRBJ2-3; 13 bases match TRBD2. Germline loops: CDR1 SGDLS, CDR2 YYNGEE. J lost 4 bases, V lost 0 bases, and 2 bases had no gene match. The CDR3 has 16 amino acids. The chain's CDR3 is CASSVGLAGGSDTQYF. As DNA, the CDR3 is TGTGCCAGCAGCGTAGGACTAGCGGGAGGATCAGATACGCAGTATTTT.

This clonotype was detected many times. The V and J genes are TRBV3-1 and TRBJ2-2; 9 bases line up with TRBD1. With 5 bases clipped from V and 7 bases from J, the junction kept 8 bases outside the gene matches. Germline CDR1 LGHDT, CDR2 YNNKEL (reference sequence). This CDR3 spans 15 amino acids. This chain's CDR3 is CASSSWTGVGGELFF. The CDR3 DNA reads TGTGCCAGCAGCTCGTGGACAGGGGTCGGCGGGGAGCTGTTTTTT. Variable domain in full (rest from reference TRBV3-1 and TRBJ2-2): DTAVSQTPKYLVTQMGNDKSIKCEQNLGHDTMYWYKQDSKKFLKIMFSYNNKELIINETVPNRFSPKSPDKAHLNLHINSLELGDSAVYFCASSSWTGVGGELFFGEGSRLTVL.

The table lists this clonotype with a few counts. The V gene is TRBV12-3 or TRBV12-4, the J gene TRBJ1-6, with TRBD1 identical over 7 bases. Trimming removed 6 bases from V and 6 bases from J; junction bases left unmatched: 5. The CDR3 has 14 amino acids. The CDR3 sequence: CASRVDRVNSPLHF. The CDR3 DNA reads TGTGCCAGCAGGGTTGACAGGGTTAATTCACCCCTCCACTTT.

This clonotype was seen repeatedly, ten times or more. J is TRBJ2-1 and V is TRBV19; 9 positions agree with TRBD2. The CDR3 totals 13 residues. V trimming: 10 bases; J trimming: 7 bases; junction bases outside the gene matches: 8. Germline values: CDR1 LNHDA, CDR2 SQIVND (reference sequence). For the CDR3, the DNA is TGTGCCACCGCTGCGACTAGCGGTAATGAGCAGTTCTTC. This gives the protein CATAATSGNEQFF.

This clonotype showed up just a few times. V is TRBV7-2 and J is TRBJ2-2, with D unresolved. The CDR3 extends over 14 amino acids. Trimming removed 0 bases from V and 6 bases from J, with 8 bases in between. The germline V gene encodes CDR1 SGHTA and CDR2 FQGNSA. CDR3 amino acids: CASSLAITAGELFF. CDR3 in DNA: TGTGCCAGCAGCTTAGCTATTACGGCCGGGGAGCTGTTTTTT.

This clonotype came up a few times. The rearrangement joins TRBV3-1 to TRBJ1-2; D is uncertain. The CDR3 totals 15 residues. Trimming removed 3 bases from V and 7 bases from J, with 18 bases in between. Germline V CDR1 and CDR2: LGHDT, YNNKEL (reference sequence). The CDR3: CASSQDSSGRGGYTF. Here the CDR3 DNA reads TGTGCCAGCAGCCAGGATTCCAGTGGGAGAGGTGGCTACACCTTC.

Many counts were recorded for this clonotype. The CDR3 sequence is CSARPGQDRSISYEQYF. Written as DNA, the CDR3 is TGCAGTGCTAGGCCGGGACAGGATCGCTCTATCTCCTACGAGCAGTACTTC. The genes are TRBV20-1 and TRBJ2-7; the match to TRBD1 covers 8 bases. This CDR3 has 17 amino acids. Germline-derived CDR1 and CDR2 are DFQATT and SNEGSKA (reference sequence). J gave up 0 bases and V 3 bases, and 13 bases lay outside the gene matches.

The table lists this clonotype with many counts. The V gene is TRBV3-1, the J gene TRBJ2-1; 11 bases are a match to TRBD2. The CDR3 is 14 residues long. From germline, CDR1 is LGHDT and CDR2 YNNKEL (reference sequence). V lost 5 bases and J lost 10; bases outside the gene matches: 7. CDR3 nucleotide sequence: TGTGCCAGCAGCATAGCGGGAGGGCCGGGGGAGCAGTTCTTC. Amino acid sequence: CASSIAGGPGEQFF.

This sequence joins TRBV20-1 and TRBJ2-6, with unresolved D. With 6 bases removed from V and 1 base from J, the gap between germline ends came to 10 bases. Germline CDR1 and CDR2: DFQATT and SNEGSKA (reference sequence). The CDR3 covers 14 residues. This chain's CDR3 is CSATPFSGANVLTF. CDR3 bases: TGCAGTGCGACACCGTTTTCTGGGGCCAACGTCCTGACTTTC.

This clonotype showed up just a few times. This chain connects TRBV18 to TRBJ2-3, with TRBD2 matching over 10 bases. This CDR3 spans 17 amino acids. V lost 4 bases, J lost 4 bases, and 11 bases stayed unmatched. Per the germline V gene, CDR1 is KGHSH and CDR2 is LQKENI. CDR3 DNA: TGTGCCAGCTCACTGACGAGCCTAGCGGGAGTCCCAGATACGCAGTATTTT. This translates into CASSLTSLAGVPDTQYF.

J is TRBJ2-7 and V is TRBV9, with TRBD1 matching 7 bases. CDR3 length: 14 amino acids. V trimming: 0 bases; J trimming: 4 bases; junction bases outside the gene matches: 4. From germline, CDR1 is SGDLS and CDR2 YYNGEE. The CDR3 protein is CASSVGGGAYEQYF. CDR3 DNA: TGTGCCAGCAGCGTAGGAGGGGGCGCATACGAGCAGTACTTC. The variable domain in full, completed from reference TRBV9 and TRBJ2-7, reads DSGVTQTPKHLITATGQRVTLRCSPRSGDLSVYWYQQSLDQGLQFLIQYYNGEERAKGNILERFSAQQFPDLHSELNLSSLELGDSALYFCASSVGGGAYEQYFGPGTRLTVT.

The sample holds many counts of this clonotype. The chain recombines TRBV2 with TRBJ1-2, with D unresolved. From germline, CDR1 is SNHLY and CDR2 FYNNEI. V was clipped by 6 bases and J by 8 bases, with 10 bases between them. The CDR3 sequence is 11 residues long. The CDR3 reads CASRNTGGYTF. CDR3 bases: TGTGCCAGCAGAAACACCGGCGGCTACACCTTC.

The chain is built from TRBV6-1 and TRBJ2-5; 10 bases are shared with TRBD2. Germline V lookup: CDR1 MNHNS, CDR2 SASEGT. Losses at the gene ends were 6 bases for V and 7 bases for J; bases not matched to a gene: 8. The CDR3 sequence is 14 residues long. CDR3 DNA sequence: TGTGCCAGCAGGGGAGCGGGAGGGCCTTTGACCCAGTACTTC. It specifies CASRGAGGPLTQYF.

Many counts were recorded for this clonotype. The rearrangement uses TRBV5-1 and TRBJ1-2; 7 bases agree with TRBD1. J gave up 9 bases and V 4 bases, and 9 bases lay outside the gene matches. The CDR3 is 13 residues long. Germline V gene data show CDR1 as SGHRS and CDR2 as YFSETQ. CDR3 in DNA: TGCGCCAGCAGCCCGGACAGGCACCAGCGCTACACCTTC. Protein: CASSPDRHQRYTF.

This clonotype was counted ten times or more. The gene calls are TRBV14 and TRBJ2-7; D gene unclear. The CDR3 is 17 amino acids. V lost 4 bases and J lost 3, with 22 bases in between. Per germline, CDR1 SGHDN and CDR2 FVKESK. CDR3 DNA: TGTGCCAGCAGCCCCGACGTGGGCTCGTTCTTCCTCTACGAGCAGTACTTC. This sequence encodes CASSPDVGSFFLYEQYF.

This clonotype was found many times. The J gene is TRBJ2-1, the V gene TRBV20-1, with 7 nucleotides matching TRBD1. The V gene end was trimmed by 4 bases and the J gene end by 10 bases; junction bases not matched to a gene: 7. The CDR3 contains 12 residues. Germline CDR1 and CDR2: DFQATT and SNEGSKA (reference sequence). The CDR3 DNA sequence: TGCAGTGCTACTTATCAGGGGGACGAGCAGTTCTTC. It codes for CSATYQGDEQFF.